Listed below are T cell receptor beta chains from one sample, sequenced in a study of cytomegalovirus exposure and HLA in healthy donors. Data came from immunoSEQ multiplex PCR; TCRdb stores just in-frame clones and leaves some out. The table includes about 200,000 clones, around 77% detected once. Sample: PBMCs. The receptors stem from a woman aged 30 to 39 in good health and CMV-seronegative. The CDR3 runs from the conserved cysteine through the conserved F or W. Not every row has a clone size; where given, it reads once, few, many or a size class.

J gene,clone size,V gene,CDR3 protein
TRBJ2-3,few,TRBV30,CAWGWRGPSTDTQYF
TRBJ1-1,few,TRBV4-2,CASSQGTGDIMNTEAFF
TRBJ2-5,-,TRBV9,CASSSPSETQYF
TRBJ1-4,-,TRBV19,CASSLHRGLNEKLFF
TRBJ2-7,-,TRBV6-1,CASSPTGGPYEQYF
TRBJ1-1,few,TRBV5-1,CASSLEGQGGGPEAFF
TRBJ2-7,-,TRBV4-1,CASSLYLTQRSYEQYF
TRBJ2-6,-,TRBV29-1,CSTSSGANVLTF
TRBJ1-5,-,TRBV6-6,CASSQTGNYQPQHF
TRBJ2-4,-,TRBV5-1,CASSSSGTGGGIQYF
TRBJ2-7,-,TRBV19,CASQEREGISYEQYF
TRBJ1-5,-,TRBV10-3,CAIGIQGNQPQHF
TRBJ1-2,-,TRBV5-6,CASSFGQNYGYTF
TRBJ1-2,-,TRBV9,CASSQQGWNGYTF
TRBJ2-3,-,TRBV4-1,CASSQGLLAGGTDTQYF
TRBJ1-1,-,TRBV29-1,CSVTVQQTSEAFF
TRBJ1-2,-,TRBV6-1,CASRITGPYGYTF
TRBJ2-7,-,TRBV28,CASQAGVPYEQYF
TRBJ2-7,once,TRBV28,CASSYLYYEQYF
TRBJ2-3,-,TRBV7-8,CASSFGTSGGSTDTQYF
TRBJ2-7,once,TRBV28,CASYTPGYEQYF
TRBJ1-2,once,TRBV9,CASSVGGNYGYTF
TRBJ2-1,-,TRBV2,CASSAFRTGGSYNEQFF
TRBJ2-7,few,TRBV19,CASSRTGGIEQYF
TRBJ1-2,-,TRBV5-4,CASSILTGGYGYTF
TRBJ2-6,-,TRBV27,CASSLSVYSGANVLTF
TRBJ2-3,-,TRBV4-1,CASSPLSSGGTDTQYF
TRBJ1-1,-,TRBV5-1,CASSIRGQTNTEAFF
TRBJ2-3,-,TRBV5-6,CASNPAGPSTDTQYF